This T cell receptor (beta chain) was identified in a study of blood T cells in healthy people across ages. V lost 4 bases to trimming and J lost 1 base, with 15 bases between them. Germline V lookup: CDR1 LNHNV, CDR2 YYDKDF (reference sequence). The CDR3 contains 16 residues. Every sample yielded at least 6.5 million isolated PBMCs. Sample-barcoded 5' priming and a J-beta primer mix drove a second PCR of 7 to 11 cycles. TCRdb ran MiXCR on the 5' RACE reads and lists one entry per CDR3 protein. The sample consists of 800,000 to 900,000 distinct CDR3 sequences, 62% of them appearing once. The sequence derives from a young man in good health. The sample comprised blood. The V and J genes are TRBV15 and TRBJ2-3; D is unclear. CDR3 in DNA: TGTGCCACCAGCAAAAGACTGGGGTCCGGCACAGATACGCAGTATTTT. It codes for CATSKRLGSGTDTQYF. Filled out from reference TRBV15 and TRBJ2-3, the complete variable domain reads DAMVIQNPRYQVTQFGKPVTLSCSQTLNHNVMYWYQQKSSQAPKLLFHYYDKDFNNEADTPDNFQSRRPNTSFCFLDIRSPGLGDTAMYLCATSKRLGSGTDTQYFGPGTRLTVL.